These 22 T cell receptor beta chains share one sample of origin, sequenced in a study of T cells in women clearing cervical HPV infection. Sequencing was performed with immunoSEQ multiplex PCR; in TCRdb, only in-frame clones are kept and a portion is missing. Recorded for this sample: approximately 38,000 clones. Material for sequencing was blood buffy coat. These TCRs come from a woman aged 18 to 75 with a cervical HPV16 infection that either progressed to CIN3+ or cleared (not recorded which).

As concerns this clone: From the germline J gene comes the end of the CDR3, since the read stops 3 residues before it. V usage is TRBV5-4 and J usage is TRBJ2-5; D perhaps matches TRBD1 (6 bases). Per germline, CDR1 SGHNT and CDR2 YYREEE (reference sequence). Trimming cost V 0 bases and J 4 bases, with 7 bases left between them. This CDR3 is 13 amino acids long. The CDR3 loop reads CASSLEQGETQYF. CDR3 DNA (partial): TGTGCCAGCAGCTTGGAACAGGGAGAGACC.

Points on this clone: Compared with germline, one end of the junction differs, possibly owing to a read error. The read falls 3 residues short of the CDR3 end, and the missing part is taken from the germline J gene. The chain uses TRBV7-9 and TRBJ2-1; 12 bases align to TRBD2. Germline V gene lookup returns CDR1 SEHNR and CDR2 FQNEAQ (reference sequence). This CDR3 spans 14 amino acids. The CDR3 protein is CASSLAGGVNEQFF. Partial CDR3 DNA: TGTGCCAGCAGCCTAGCGGGGGGGGTAAATGAG.

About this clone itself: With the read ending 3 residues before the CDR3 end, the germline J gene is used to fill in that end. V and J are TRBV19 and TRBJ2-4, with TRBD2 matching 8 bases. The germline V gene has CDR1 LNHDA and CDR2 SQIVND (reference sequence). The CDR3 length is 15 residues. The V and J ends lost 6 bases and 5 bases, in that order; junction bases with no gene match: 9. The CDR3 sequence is CASSRLRGAENIQYF. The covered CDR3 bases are TGTGCCAGTAGCCGTCTGCGGGGGGCTGAAAACATT.

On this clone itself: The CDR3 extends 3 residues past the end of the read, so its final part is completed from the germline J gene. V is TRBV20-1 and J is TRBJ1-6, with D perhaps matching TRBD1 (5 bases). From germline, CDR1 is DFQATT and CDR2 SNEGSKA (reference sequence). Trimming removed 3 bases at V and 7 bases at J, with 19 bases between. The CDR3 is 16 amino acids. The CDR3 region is CSARTLGRGTNSPLHF. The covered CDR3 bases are TGCAGTGCTAGGACCTTGGGGAGGGGAACAAATTCACCC.

The CDR3: CASSSRTGSNQPQHF. The sequenced CDR3 bases are TGTGCCAGCAGCTCCCGGACAGGTTCTAATCAGCCC. The rearrangement links TRBV7-2 to TRBJ1-5, with 7 nucleotides matching TRBD1. Read data end 3 residues before the CDR3 end; the end is taken from the germline J gene. The CDR3 runs to 15 residues. V was clipped by 4 bases and J by 4 bases; unmatched bases: 7. Looked up from germline, CDR1 is SGHTA and CDR2 is FQGNSA. Combining the CDR3 with reference TRBV7-2 and TRBJ1-5 gives the whole variable domain GAGVSQSPSNKVTEKGKDVELRCDPISGHTALYWYRQSLGQGLEFLIYFQGNSAPDKSGLPSDRFSAERTGGSVSTLTIQRTQQEDSAVYLCASSSRTGSNQPQHFGDGTRLSIL.

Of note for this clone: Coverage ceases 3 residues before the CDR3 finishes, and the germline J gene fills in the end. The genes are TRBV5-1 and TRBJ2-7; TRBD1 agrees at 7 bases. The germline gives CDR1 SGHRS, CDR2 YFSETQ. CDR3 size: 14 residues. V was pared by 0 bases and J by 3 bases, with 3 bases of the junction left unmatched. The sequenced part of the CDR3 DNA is TGCGCCAGCAGCTTGGACAGGGGTTACTACGAG. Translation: CASSLDRGYYE. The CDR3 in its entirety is CASSLDRGYYEQYF.

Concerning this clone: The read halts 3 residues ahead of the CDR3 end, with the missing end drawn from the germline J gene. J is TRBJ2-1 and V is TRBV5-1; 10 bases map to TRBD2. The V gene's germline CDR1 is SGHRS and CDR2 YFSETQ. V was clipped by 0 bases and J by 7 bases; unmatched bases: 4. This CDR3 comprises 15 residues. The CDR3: CASSLALAGVNEQFF. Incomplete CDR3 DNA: TGCGCCAGCAGCTTGGCTCTAGCGGGGGTGAATGAG.

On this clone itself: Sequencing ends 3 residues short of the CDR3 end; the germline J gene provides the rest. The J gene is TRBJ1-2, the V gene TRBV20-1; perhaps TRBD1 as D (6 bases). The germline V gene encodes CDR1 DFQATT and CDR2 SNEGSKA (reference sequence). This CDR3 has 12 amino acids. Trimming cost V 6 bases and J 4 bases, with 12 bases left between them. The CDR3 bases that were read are TGCAGTGCCACAGACAGGAGCTATGGC. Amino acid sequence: CSATDRSYG. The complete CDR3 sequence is CSATDRSYGYTF.

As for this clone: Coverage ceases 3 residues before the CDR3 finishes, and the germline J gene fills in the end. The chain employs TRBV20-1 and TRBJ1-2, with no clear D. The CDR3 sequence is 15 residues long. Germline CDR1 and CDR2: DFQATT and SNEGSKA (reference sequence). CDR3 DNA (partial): TGCAGTGCTAGAGGGGGTAGCGGAATCTACAATGAC. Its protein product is CSARGGSGIYND. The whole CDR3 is CSARGGSGIYNDYTF.

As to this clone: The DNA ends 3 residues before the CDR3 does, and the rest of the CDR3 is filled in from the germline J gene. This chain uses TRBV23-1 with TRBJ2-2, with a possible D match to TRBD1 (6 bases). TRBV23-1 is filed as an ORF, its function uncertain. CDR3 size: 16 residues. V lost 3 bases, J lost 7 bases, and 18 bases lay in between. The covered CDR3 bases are TGCGCCAGCAGTCACCCGCCGACAGGTACCGGCGGGGAG. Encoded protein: CASSHPPTGTGGE. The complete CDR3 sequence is CASSHPPTGTGGELFF.

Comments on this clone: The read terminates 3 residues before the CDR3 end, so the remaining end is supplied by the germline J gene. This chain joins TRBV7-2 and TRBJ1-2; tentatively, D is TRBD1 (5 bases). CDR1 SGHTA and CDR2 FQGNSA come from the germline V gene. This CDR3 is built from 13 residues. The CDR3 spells CASSSQGNYDYTF. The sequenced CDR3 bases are TGTGCCTCGTCGTCGCAGGGAAACTACGAC.

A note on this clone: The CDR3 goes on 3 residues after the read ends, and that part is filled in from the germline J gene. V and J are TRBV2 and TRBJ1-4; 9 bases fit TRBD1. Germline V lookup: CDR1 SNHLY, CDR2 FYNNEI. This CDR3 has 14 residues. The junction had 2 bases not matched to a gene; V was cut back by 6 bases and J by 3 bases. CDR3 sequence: CASRRTGANEKLFF. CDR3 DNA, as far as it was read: TGTGCCAGCAGAAGGACAGGGGCTAATGAAAAA.

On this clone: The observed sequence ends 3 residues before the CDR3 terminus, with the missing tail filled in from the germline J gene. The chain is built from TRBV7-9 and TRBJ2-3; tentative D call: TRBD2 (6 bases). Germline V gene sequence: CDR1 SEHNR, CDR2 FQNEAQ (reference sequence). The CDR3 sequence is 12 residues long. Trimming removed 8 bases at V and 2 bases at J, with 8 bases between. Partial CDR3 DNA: TGTGCCAGCGGGGGGACCACAGATACG. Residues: CASGGTTDT. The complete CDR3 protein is CASGGTTDTQYF.

Here the CDR3 reads CASLTWAGSGGYTF. CDR3 bases read: TGTGCCAGCCTTACGTGGGCAGGGAGTGGTGGC. The chain employs TRBV5-6 and TRBJ1-2; TRBD1 is a possible D gene (5 bases). The CDR3 end is not reached by the read, which stops 3 residues before it; the germline J gene fills it in. The V end lost 7 bases, the J end lost 7 bases, and 20 bases lay between the germline ends. This CDR3 region has 14 residues. The V gene's germline CDR1 is SGHDT and CDR2 YYEEEE.

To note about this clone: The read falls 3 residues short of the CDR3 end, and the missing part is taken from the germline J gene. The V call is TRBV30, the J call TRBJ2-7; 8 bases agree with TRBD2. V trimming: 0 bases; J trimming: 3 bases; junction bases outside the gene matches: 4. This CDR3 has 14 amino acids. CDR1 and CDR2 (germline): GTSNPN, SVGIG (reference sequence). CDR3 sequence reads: CAWSVTAGGYEQYF. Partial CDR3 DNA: TGTGCCTGGAGTGTCACGGCGGGGGGCTACGAG.

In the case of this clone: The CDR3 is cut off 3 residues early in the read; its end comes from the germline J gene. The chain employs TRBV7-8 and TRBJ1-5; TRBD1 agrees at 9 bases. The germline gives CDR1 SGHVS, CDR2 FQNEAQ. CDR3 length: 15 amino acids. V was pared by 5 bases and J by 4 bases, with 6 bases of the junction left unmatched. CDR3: CASSLTGGGNQPQHF. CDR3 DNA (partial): TGTGCCAGCAGCCTGACAGGGGGTGGAAATCAGCCC.

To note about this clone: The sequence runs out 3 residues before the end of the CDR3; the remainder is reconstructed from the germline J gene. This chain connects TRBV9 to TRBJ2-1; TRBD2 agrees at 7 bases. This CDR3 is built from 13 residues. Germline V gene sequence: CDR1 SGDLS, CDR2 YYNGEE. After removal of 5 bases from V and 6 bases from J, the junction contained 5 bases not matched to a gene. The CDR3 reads CASSIREGNEQFF. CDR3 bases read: TGTGCCAGCAGTATCAGGGAGGGCAATGAG.

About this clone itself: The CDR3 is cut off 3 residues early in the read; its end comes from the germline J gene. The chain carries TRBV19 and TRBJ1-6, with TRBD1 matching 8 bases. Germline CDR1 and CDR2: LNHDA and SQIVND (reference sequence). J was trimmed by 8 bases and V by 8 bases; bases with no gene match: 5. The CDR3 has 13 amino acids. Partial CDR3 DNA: TGTGCCAGTCAGGACAGGGACCATTCACCC. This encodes CASQDRDHSP. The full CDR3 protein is CASQDRDHSPLHF.

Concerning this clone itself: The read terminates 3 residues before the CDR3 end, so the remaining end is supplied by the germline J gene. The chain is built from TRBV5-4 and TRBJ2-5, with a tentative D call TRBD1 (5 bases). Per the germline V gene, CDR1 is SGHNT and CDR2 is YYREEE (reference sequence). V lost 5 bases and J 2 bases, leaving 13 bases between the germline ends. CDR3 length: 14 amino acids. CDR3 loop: CASSPSRAQETQYF. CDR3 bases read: TGTGCCAGCAGTCCCAGCAGGGCGCAAGAGACC.

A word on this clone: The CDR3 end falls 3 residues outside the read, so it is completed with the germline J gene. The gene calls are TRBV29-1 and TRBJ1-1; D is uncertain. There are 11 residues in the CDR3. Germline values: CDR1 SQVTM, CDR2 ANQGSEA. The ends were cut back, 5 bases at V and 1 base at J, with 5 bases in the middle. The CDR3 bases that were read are TGCAGCGTTACAGAGAACACTGAA. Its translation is CSVTENTE. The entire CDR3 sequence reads CSVTENTEAFF.

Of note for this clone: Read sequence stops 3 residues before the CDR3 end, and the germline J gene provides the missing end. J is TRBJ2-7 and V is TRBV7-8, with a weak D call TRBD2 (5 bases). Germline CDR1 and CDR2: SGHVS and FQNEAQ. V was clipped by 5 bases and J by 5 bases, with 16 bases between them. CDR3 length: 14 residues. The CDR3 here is CASSPREGSDEQYF. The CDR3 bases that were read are TGTGCCAGCAGCCCCCGGGAAGGTAGCGACGAG. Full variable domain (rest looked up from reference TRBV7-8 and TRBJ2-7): GAGVSQSPRYKVAKRGQDVALRCDPISGHVSLFWYQQALGQGPEFLTYFQNEAQLDKSGLPSDRFFAERPEGSVSTLKIQRTQQEDSAVYLCASSPREGSDEQYFGPGTRLTVT.

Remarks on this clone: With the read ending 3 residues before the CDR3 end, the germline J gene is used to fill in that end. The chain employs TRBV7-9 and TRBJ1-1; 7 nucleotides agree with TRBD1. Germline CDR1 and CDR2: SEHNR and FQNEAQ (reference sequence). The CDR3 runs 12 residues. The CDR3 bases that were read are TGTGCCAGCAGCTCACAGGGGTACGAG. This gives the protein CASSSQGYE. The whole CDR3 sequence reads CASSSQGYEAFF. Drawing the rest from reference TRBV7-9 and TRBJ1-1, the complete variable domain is DTGVSQNPRHKITKRGQNVTFRCDPISEHNRLYWYRQTLGQGPEFLTYFQNEAQLEKSRLLSDRFSAERPKGSFSTLEIQRTEQGDSAMYLCASSSQGYEAFFGQGTRLTVV.